This section outlines one T cell receptor beta chain sequence together with its context. The entry originates in a study of blood T cell repertoires in COVID-19. Study details: COVID-19 samples, acute and convalescent, were from the United States, Italy and Spain.

The CDR3 loop spans 13 amino acids. V shed 1 base and J 7 bases; nucleotides not matched to a gene: 3. The germline CDR1 and CDR2 sequences are LNHDA and SQIVND (reference sequence). Original processing methods: Nucleated cell number was recorded as an estimate derived from reference gene primer amplification. Libraries were prepared by immunoSEQ multiplex PCR; TCRdb keeps only in-frame clonotypes and omits some of them. The V and J calls and clone size were taken over from that table, and D and trimming were inferred from the DNA. In the table there are some 20,000 clones, approximately 90% of which are singletons.

This chain connects TRBV19 to TRBJ1-2; TRBD1 matches 7 bases. The sequenced sample consisted of peripheral blood. This TCR was sampled from a man in his forties with active COVID-19. This chain's CDR3 is CASSIGYRGGYTF. The DNA of the CDR3 is TGTGCCAGTAGTATAGGCTACAGGGGTGGCTACACCTTC.